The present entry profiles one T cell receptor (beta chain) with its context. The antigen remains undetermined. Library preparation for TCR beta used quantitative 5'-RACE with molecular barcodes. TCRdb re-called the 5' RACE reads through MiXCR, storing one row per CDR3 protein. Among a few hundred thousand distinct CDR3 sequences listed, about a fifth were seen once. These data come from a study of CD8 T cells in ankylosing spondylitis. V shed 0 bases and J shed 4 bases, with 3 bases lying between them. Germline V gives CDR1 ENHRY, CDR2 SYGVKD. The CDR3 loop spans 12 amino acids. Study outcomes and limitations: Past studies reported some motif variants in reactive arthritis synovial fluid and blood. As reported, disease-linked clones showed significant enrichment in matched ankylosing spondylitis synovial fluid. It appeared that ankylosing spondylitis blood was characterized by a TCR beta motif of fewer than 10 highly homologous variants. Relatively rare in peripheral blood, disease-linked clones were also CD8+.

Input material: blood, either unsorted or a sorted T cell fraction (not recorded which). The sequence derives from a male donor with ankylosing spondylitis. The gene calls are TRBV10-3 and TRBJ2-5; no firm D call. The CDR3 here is CAISESSETQYF. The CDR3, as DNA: TGTGCCATCAGTGAGTCCTCAGAGACCCAGTACTTC.